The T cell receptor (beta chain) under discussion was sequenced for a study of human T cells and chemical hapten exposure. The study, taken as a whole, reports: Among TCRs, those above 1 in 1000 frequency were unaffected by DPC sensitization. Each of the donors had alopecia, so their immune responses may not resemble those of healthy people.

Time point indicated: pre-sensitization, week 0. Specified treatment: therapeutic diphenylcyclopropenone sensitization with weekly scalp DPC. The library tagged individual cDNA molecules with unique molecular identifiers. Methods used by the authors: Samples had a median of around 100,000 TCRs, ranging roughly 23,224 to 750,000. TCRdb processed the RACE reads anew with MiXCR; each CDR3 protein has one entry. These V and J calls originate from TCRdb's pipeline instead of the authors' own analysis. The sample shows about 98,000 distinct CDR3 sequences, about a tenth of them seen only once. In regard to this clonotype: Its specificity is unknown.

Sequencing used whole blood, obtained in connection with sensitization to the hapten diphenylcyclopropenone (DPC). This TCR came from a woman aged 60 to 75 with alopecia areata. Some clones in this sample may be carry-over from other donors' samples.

CDR3 amino acids: CAIRDGLAGGSSTDTQYF. DNA of the CDR3: TGTGCCATCAGGGACGGACTAGCGGGGGGCTCTAGCACAGATACGCAGTATTTT. The chain links TRBV10-3 to TRBJ2-3; TRBD2 aligns across 14 bases. Germline V gene lookup returns CDR1 ENHRY and CDR2 SYGVKD. The CDR3 contains 18 residues. V shed 6 bases and J 0 bases; nucleotides not matched to a gene: 8.